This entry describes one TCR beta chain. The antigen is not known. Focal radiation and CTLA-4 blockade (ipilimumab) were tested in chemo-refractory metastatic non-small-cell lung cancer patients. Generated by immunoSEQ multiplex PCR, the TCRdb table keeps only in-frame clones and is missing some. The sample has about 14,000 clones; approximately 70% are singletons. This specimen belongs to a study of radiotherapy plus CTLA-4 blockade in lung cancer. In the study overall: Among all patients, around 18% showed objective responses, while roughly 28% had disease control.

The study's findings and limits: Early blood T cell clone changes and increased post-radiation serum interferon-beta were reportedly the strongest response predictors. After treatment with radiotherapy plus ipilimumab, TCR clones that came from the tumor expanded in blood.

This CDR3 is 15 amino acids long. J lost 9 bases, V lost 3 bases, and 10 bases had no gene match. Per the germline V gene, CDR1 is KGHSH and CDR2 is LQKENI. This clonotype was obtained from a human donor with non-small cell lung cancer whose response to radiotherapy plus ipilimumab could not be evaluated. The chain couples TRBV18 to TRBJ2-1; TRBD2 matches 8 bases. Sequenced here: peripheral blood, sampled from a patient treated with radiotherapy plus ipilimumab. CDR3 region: CASSPGGGLWSEQFF. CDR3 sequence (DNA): TGTGCCAGCTCACCCGGGGGGGGGCTCTGGAGTGAGCAGTTCTTC.